This note documents a single T cell receptor (beta chain) sequence. Its antigen is as yet unknown. A much larger clone is a single base away; this may be a read error. This record comes from a study of tumor and adjacent non-tumor tissue in lung cancer. In the study overall: Patients were aged about 30 to 80, approximately ten men and roughly 5 women, stage I to III. Each sample yielded 4 million to 5 million productive TCRbeta reads on average.

RNA was extracted from bulk tissue without any cell sorting. This non-tumor lung sample came from over 3 cm beyond the tumor edge. Trimming pared 6 bases from V and 3 bases from J, leaving 11 bases between. CDR3 size: 12 residues. Germline V gene sequence: CDR1 DFQATT, CDR2 SNEGSKA (reference sequence). Study conclusions and caveats: Tumor tissue had significantly higher TCR diversity than normal lung. In normal lung, the top 100 clones were significantly more dominant than in tumor.

TCRbeta libraries were built with three rounds of nested PCR, modified from ARM-PCR. TCRdb reprocessed the multiplex PCR reads via MiXCR and lists one record per CDR3 protein. The sample includes about 44,000 distinct CDR3 sequences, roughly 67% seen only once; the top ten take about 30%. Material for sequencing was distant non-tumor lung tissue. The source of this sequence is a woman aged 70-85 years with non-small cell lung cancer. V is TRBV20-1 and J is TRBJ1-1; D unclear. The CDR3 sequence: CSALQSDTEAFF. CDR3 coding DNA: TGCAGTGCCCTACAATCGGACACTGAAGCTTTCTTT.